Listed here are 15 T cell receptor beta chains from one sample, sequenced in a study of PD-1 blockade in classical Hodgkin lymphoma (dated by TCRdb to the early 2020s). The protocol used for the library was the immunoSEQ multiplex PCR assay. What TCRdb holds here is the immuneACCESS table cut down to in-frame rearrangements. Part of the clones is not present; checked against another copy, under half of the missing clones reflect an unresolved V gene, and the others are unexplained. The sample table contains tens of thousands of clones; only one count was recorded for more than 65% of them. Around a sixth of the sample rests with the top ten. The time point label on this specimen signifies: cycle 4 day 1 (C4D1), after 6 weeks of nivolumab. All trial patients had relapsed after autologous stem cell transplantation, with cohorts A, B and C differing in prior brentuximab vedotin exposure. This specimen was peripheral blood mononuclear cells (PBMCs), taken before the fourth cycle of nivolumab. The receptors originated from a human donor with classical Hodgkin lymphoma.

A few counts support this clone. V and J are TRBV30 and TRBJ2-7; D is possibly TRBD2 (6 bases). The CDR3 is 15 amino acids. Germline V gene sequence: CDR1 GTSNPN, CDR2 SVGIG (reference sequence). The chain's CDR3 is CAHGRGGLSSYEQYF. CDR3 sequence (DNA): TGTGCTCATGGGCGGGGTGGCCTCAGCTCCTACGAGCAGTACTTC.

This rearrangement joins TRBV7-2 to TRBJ2-5, with D possibly TRBD2 on 5 matching bases. V was trimmed by 0 bases and J by 2 bases, leaving 13 bases between them. Germline loops: CDR1 SGHTA, CDR2 FQGNSA. CDR3 size: 16 residues. CDR3 residues: CASSLAIAGEQETQYF. Here the CDR3 DNA reads TGTGCCAGCAGCTTAGCAATAGCCGGGGAGCAAGAGACCCAGTACTTC.

The table lists this clone with a count of one. This chain joins TRBV11-3 and TRBJ1-1; D gene uncertain. CDR1 is SGHNT and CDR2 is YENEEA in the germline V gene. V was pared by 3 bases and J by 3 bases, with 8 bases between. CDR3 length equals 13 residues. DNA for the CDR3: TGTGCCAGCAGCTTCTCAACCGACACTGAAGCTTTCTTT. Translating it yields CASSFSTDTEAFF.

This clone has a handful of counts. This chain joins TRBV18 and TRBJ2-3; D could derive from TRBD1 or TRBD2 (6 bases each). Germline CDR1 KGHSH, CDR2 LQKENI. This CDR3 has 15 residues. V shed 3 bases and J shed 6 bases, with 16 bases lying between them. The CDR3 DNA sequence: TGTGCCAGCTCACCCCCTAGCGCAAGGGGGGATACGCAGTATTTT. Its protein is CASSPPSARGDTQYF.

The J gene is TRBJ2-7, the V gene TRBV4-1; TRBD1 agrees at 9 bases. There are 16 residues in the CDR3. Trimming took 2 bases from V and 5 from J; bases not matched to a gene: 10. CDR1 is MGHRA, CDR2 YSYEKL, per germline. CDR3 bases: TGCGCCAGCAGCCAATCACCCGGGACAGGGTCCCACGAGCAGTACTTC. Its protein is CASSQSPGTGSHEQYF.

The CDR3 reads CASSSLRGTGPNYGYTF. CDR3 sequence (DNA): TGTGCCAGCAGCTCACTACGGGGGACAGGGCCTAACTATGGCTACACCTTC. V is TRBV11-2 and J is TRBJ1-2; 9 bases line up with TRBD1. The CDR3 extends over 17 amino acids. The germline gives CDR1 SGHAT, CDR2 FQNNGV. V shed 4 bases, J shed 0 bases, and the junction held 9 bases outside the gene matches.

The chain combines TRBV21-1 with TRBJ2-7; the D call in the table, TRBD2, was not verified against the DNA. TRBV21-1 constitutes a pseudogene. CDR3 size: 11 residues. The CDR3 is CASSWGDEQYF. CDR3 DNA sequence: TGTGCCAGCAGCTGGGGGGACGAGCAGTACTTC.

The V and J genes are TRBV19 and TRBJ2-1, with 7 bases lining up with TRBD1. Germline values: CDR1 LNHDA, CDR2 SQIVND (reference sequence). Trimming at V came to 8 bases and at J to 4 bases, leaving 11 bases not matched to a gene. CDR3 length: 15 residues. The CDR3 loop is CASLSRDSLYNEQFF. The CDR3 DNA reads as TGTGCCAGTTTATCCCGGGACAGCTTATACAATGAGCAGTTCTTC.

CDR3 in DNA: TGTGCCAGCAGCCAGGGACTAGCGGGGGGGTACCAAGAGACCCAGTACTTC. Translated, it gives CASSQGLAGGYQETQYF. V and J are TRBV4-2 and TRBJ2-5; TRBD2 matches 16 bases. The CDR3 covers 17 residues. Germline V CDR1 and CDR2: LGHNA, YNFKEQ. The V segment lost 3 bases and the J segment 0 bases; nucleotides outside the gene matches: 1.

The chain uses TRBV6-1 and TRBJ1-6; a possible D gene is TRBD1 (5 bases). Germline lookup yields CDR1 MNHNS and CDR2 SASEGT. The CDR3 has 13 residues. Trimming took off 8 bases at V and 3 bases at J, with 8 bases between the two ends. This CDR3 reads CASRGVYNSPLHF. The CDR3 DNA sequence: TGTGCCAGCCGAGGGGTCTATAATTCACCCCTCCACTTT.

This rearrangement joins TRBV11-2 to TRBJ2-5, with TRBD2 matching 8 bases. After removal of 7 bases from V and 5 bases from J, the junction contained 9 bases not matched to a gene. Germline-derived CDR1 and CDR2 are SGHAT and FQNNGV. This CDR3 contains 14 residues. The CDR3 loop reads CASTISGDGETQYF. The CDR3, as DNA: TGTGCCAGCACTATTAGCGGGGATGGGGAGACCCAGTACTTC.

The chain uses TRBV5-1 and TRBJ1-2, with TRBD1 as a possible D gene (5 bases). V lost 6 bases to trimming and J lost 7 bases, with 22 bases between them. From germline, CDR1 is SGHRS and CDR2 YFSETQ. This CDR3 is 15 amino acids long. This chain's CDR3 is CASTPITGGDGGYTF. CDR3 bases: TGCGCCAGCACCCCAATCACCGGGGGAGACGGTGGCTACACCTTC.

This rearrangement joins TRBV19 to TRBJ1-2; the match to TRBD1 covers 9 bases. This CDR3 region has 14 residues. J was trimmed by 3 bases and V by 7 bases; bases with no gene match: 6. Germline values: CDR1 LNHDA, CDR2 SQIVND (reference sequence). This CDR3 reads CASTPGQGYYGYTF. As DNA, the CDR3 is TGTGCCAGTACCCCGGGACAGGGATACTATGGCTACACCTTC.

The chain carries TRBV10-3 and TRBJ1-1; unclear D gene. From germline, CDR1 is ENHRY and CDR2 SYGVKD. V gave up 0 bases and J gave up 6 bases, with 11 bases separating them. This CDR3 is built from 14 residues. CDR3 in DNA: TGTGCCATCAGTGAGTCTGGAGGTCGCGCTGAAGCTTTCTTT. This translates into CAISESGGRAEAFF.

V gene TRBV11-2 combines with J gene TRBJ2-1; TRBD2 is a possible D gene (6 bases). Per the germline V gene, CDR1 is SGHAT and CDR2 is FQNNGV. The CDR3 length is 15 residues. V was trimmed by 7 bases and J by 6 bases, leaving 19 bases between them. CDR3 nucleotides: TGTGCCAGCACCTACCTCCAGGGAGGTGGCAATGAGCAGTTCTTC. Protein product: CASTYLQGGGNEQFF.